This T cell receptor beta chain was captured in a study of T cell changes during pregnancy in multiple sclerosis. Germline-derived CDR1 and CDR2 are MNHEY and SVGAGI. This CDR3 has 13 residues. Trimming pared 6 bases from V and 1 base from J, leaving 9 bases between. Repertoires were generated with immunoSEQ multiplex PCR, while TCRdb's copy carries only in-frame clones and drops some. Of 45,000 to 50,000 clones listed, 92% are singletons. This specimen was CD4+ T cells from peripheral blood mononuclear cells, taken in the second trimester of pregnancy. The chain has TRBV6-5 and TRBJ1-1; possible D gene TRBD1, 5 bases. This TCR was sampled from a female donor in good health, enrolled as a control in a pregnancy study. In DNA, the CDR3 is TGTGCCAGCAGGCGACAGCCGAACACTGAAGCTTTCTTT. Translation: CASRRQPNTEAFF.